These 26 T cell receptor beta chains originate from one sample sequenced in a study of OX40 agonist ivuxolimab in advanced cancers. Method: immunoSEQ multiplex PCR; TCRdb's copy keeps in-frame clones and lacks some. The table has 80,000 to 130,000 clones, 90% seen once. The sample in question was CD4+ or CD8+ T cells sorted from blood, obtained in a trial of the OX40 agonist ivuxolimab. These receptors originate from an adult with an advanced solid tumor such as melanoma, head and neck, liver or kidney cancer.

This clone has a single count. The V and J genes are TRBV18 and TRBJ1-3; TRBD1 agrees at 7 bases. Trimming cost V 3 bases and J 0 bases; bases outside gene matches: 5. Germline V gene data show CDR1 as KGHSH and CDR2 as LQKENI. The CDR3 totals 16 residues. The chain's CDR3 is CASSPGQSASGNTIYF. CDR3 in DNA: TGTGCCAGCTCACCGGGACAGTCAGCCTCTGGAAACACCATATATTTT.

This clone was observed a few times. This rearrangement joins TRBV28 to TRBJ1-5; D ambiguous. Germline V gene data show CDR1 as MDHEN and CDR2 as SYDVKM. CDR3 length: 14 residues. Trimming took 6 bases from V and 1 from J, leaving 10 bases between them. In DNA, the CDR3 is TGTGCCAGCAGGATGGGTGGAAGCAATCAGCCCCAGCATTTT. Translation gives CASRMGGSNQPQHF.

V and J are TRBV19 and TRBJ2-4, with 7 bases fitting TRBD1. J gave up 0 bases and V 7 bases, and 9 bases lay outside the gene matches. Germline loops: CDR1 LNHDA, CDR2 SQIVND (reference sequence). This CDR3 region has 16 residues. The DNA of the CDR3 is TGTGCCAGTAACCCAGGACAGGCGATAGCCAAAAACATTCAGTACTTC. Amino acids: CASNPGQAIAKNIQYF.

J is TRBJ2-5 and V is TRBV5-1, with a tentative D call TRBD1 (6 bases). CDR3 length: 15 residues. Germline-derived CDR1 and CDR2 are SGHRS and YFSETQ. V lost 0 bases to trimming and J lost 5 bases, with 14 bases between them. Written as DNA, the CDR3 is TGCGCCAGCAGCTTGGGGACAGACTTTCGGGAGACCCAGTACTTC. Translating gives CASSLGTDFRETQYF.

The chain joins TRBV5-1 to TRBJ2-3; D uncertain. Germline CDR1 reads SGHRS; CDR2 reads YFSETQ. This CDR3 comprises 15 residues. The V end was cut by 6 bases, the J end by 0 bases, with 14 bases between. The DNA of the CDR3 is TGCGCCAGCAAGGATGGAGTAGTAAGCACAGATACGCAGTATTTT. Its translation is CASKDGVVSTDTQYF.

The V and J genes are TRBV2 and TRBJ2-7; D is possibly TRBD1 (6 bases). V lost 11 bases, J lost 5 bases, and 22 bases lay in between. The CDR3 is 14 residues long. CDR1 is SNHLY, CDR2 FYNNEI, per germline. Here the CDR3 DNA reads TGTGCCGGAAGTTCTGTGGGAAGGGACAACGAGCAGTACTTC. Translated: CAGSSVGRDNEQYF.

V and J are TRBV2 and TRBJ2-3; D unclear. The V end was cut by 7 bases, the J end by 0 bases, with 14 bases between. Germline CDR1 and CDR2: SNHLY and FYNNEI. The CDR3 contains 15 residues. CDR3 protein: CASMGQITSTDTQYF. CDR3 DNA: TGTGCCAGCATGGGTCAGATTACTAGCACAGATACGCAGTATTTT. Full variable domain (outside the CDR3, taken from reference TRBV2 and TRBJ2-3): EPEVTQTPSHQVTQMGQEVILRCVPISNHLYFYWYRQILGQKVEFLVSFYNNEISEKSEIFDDQFSVERPDGSNFTLKIRSTKLEDSAMYFCASMGQITSTDTQYFGPGTRLTVL.

This chain connects TRBV2 to TRBJ2-7; 13 nucleotides agree with TRBD2. The CDR3 length is 16 residues. Germline trimming cut 4 bases from V and 7 bases from J; bases unmatched to any gene: 10. From germline, CDR1 is SNHLY and CDR2 FYNNEI. The CDR3 DNA sequence: TGTGCCAGCAGTGCTCCGTCCGGGACTAGCGGGGAGGAGCAGTACTTC. Translating gives CASSAPSGTSGEEQYF.

The chain combines TRBV6-5 with TRBJ1-5; 7 bases agree with TRBD1. Germline lookup yields CDR1 MNHEY and CDR2 SVGAGI. There are 15 residues in the CDR3. After removal of 6 bases from V and 7 bases from J, the junction contained 12 bases not matched to a gene. The CDR3 protein is CASRSTGTVSQPQHF. The CDR3 DNA reads as TGTGCCAGCAGATCCACCGGGACAGTGTCCCAGCCCCAGCATTTT.

The chain couples TRBV18 to TRBJ1-4, with 8 bases that match TRBD1. This CDR3 region has 14 residues. Per the germline V gene, CDR1 is KGHSH and CDR2 is LQKENI. The ends lost 5 bases at V and 8 bases at J; junction bases unmatched: 7. CDR3 DNA: TGTGCCAGCTCATCAGGGGGCGAGGGAGAAAAACTGTTTTTT. This encodes CASSSGGEGEKLFF.

The J gene is TRBJ2-5, the V gene TRBV7-9, with 12 bases matching TRBD2. The J call may be wrong; the DNA end is better matched by TRBJ2-7. This CDR3 has 14 residues. Germline V gene sequence: CDR1 SEHNR, CDR2 FQNEAQ (reference sequence). The chain's CDR3 is CASSLTSGSGEQYF. For the CDR3, the DNA is TGTGCCAGCAGCCTGACTAGCGGGAGTGGCGAGCAGTACTTC.

V usage is TRBV6-1 and J usage is TRBJ2-7, with 11 bases aligning to TRBD2. The V and J ends lost 5 bases and 2 bases, in that order; junction bases with no gene match: 2. CDR1 and CDR2 (germline): MNHNS, SASEGT. The CDR3 extends over 14 amino acids. CDR3 loop: CASSIAGGPYEQYF. The CDR3 DNA reads as TGTGCCAGCAGTATAGCGGGAGGGCCCTACGAGCAGTACTTC.

The J gene is TRBJ1-5, the V gene TRBV7-9; no clear D. The V and J ends lost 5 bases and 0 bases respectively, with 8 bases between them. The CDR3 contains 14 residues. Germline CDR1 reads SEHNR; CDR2 reads FQNEAQ (reference sequence). In DNA, the CDR3 is TGTGCCAGCAGCCCCGGGGATAGCAATCAGCCCCAGCATTTT. This encodes CASSPGDSNQPQHF.

CDR3 sequence reads: CASSPQGTNEKLFF. For the CDR3, the DNA is TGTGCCAGCAGCCCGCAGGGAACTAATGAAAAACTGTTTTTT. V and J are TRBV27 and TRBJ1-4, with D perhaps TRBD1 (5 bases). The CDR3 length is 14 residues. Trimming took off 6 bases at V and 1 base at J, with 9 bases between the two ends. Germline-derived CDR1 and CDR2 are MNHEY and SMNVEV (reference sequence).

The genes are TRBV10-2 and TRBJ2-1, with D tentatively TRBD2 (5 bases). V was trimmed by 0 bases and J by 7 bases, leaving 13 bases between them. Germline CDR1 and CDR2: WSHSY and SAAADI. This CDR3 has 15 residues. CDR3 sequence reads: CASSESWELNNEQFF. CDR3 sequence (DNA): TGCGCCAGCAGTGAGTCGTGGGAGCTTAATAATGAGCAGTTCTTC.

The chain has TRBV4-1 and TRBJ1-5; D ambiguous. V shed 0 bases and J shed 0 bases, with 6 bases lying between them. In germline, CDR1 is MGHRA, CDR2 YSYEKL. The CDR3 consists of 15 residues. CDR3 sequence reads: CASSQDGHSNQPQHF. CDR3 sequence (DNA): TGCGCCAGCAGCCAAGATGGGCATAGCAATCAGCCCCAGCATTTT.

The chain combines TRBV5-8 with TRBJ1-5, with D tentatively TRBD1 (6 bases). V lost 2 bases to trimming and J lost 11 bases, with 14 bases between them. This CDR3 is 13 amino acids long. Per germline, CDR1 SGHTS and CDR2 YDEGEE. CDR3 in DNA: TGTGCCAGCAGCTTTACGTACAGGGAGGCCCAGCATTTT. Its translation: CASSFTYREAQHF.

The rearrangement uses TRBV10-2 and TRBJ2-3; tentatively, D is TRBD1 or TRBD2 (5 bases each). CDR3 size: 13 residues. Trimming took 6 bases from V and 2 from J, leaving 9 bases between them. Germline CDR1 and CDR2: WSHSY and SAAADI. CDR3 region: CASRGPITDTQYF. The CDR3 bases are TGCGCCAGCAGGGGACCAATCACAGATACGCAGTATTTT.

This chain uses TRBV7-9 with TRBJ2-1; 10 nucleotides line up with TRBD2. Trimming removed 0 bases from V and 9 bases from J; junction bases left unmatched: 5. The CDR3 runs to 15 residues. Germline values: CDR1 SEHNR, CDR2 FQNEAQ (reference sequence). The CDR3 DNA follows: TGTGCCAGCAGCTTAGCGGGACTAGCGTACGCTGAGCAGTTCTTC. It codes for CASSLAGLAYAEQFF.

As DNA, the CDR3 is TGTGCCAGCAGTATTAGCGGGAGGGCGAGCTCCTACAATGAGCAGTTCTTC. As protein: CASSISGRASSYNEQFF. The rearrangement joins TRBV27 to TRBJ2-1; 11 bases are shared with TRBD2. Losses at the gene ends were 5 bases for V and 0 bases for J; bases not matched to a gene: 6. This CDR3 region has 17 residues. Germline lookup yields CDR1 MNHEY and CDR2 SMNVEV (reference sequence).

J is TRBJ2-5 and V is TRBV18; maybe TRBD1 (5 bases). Germline-derived CDR1 and CDR2 are KGHSH and LQKENI. CDR3 length: 13 amino acids. V gave up 4 bases and J gave up 3 bases, with 9 bases separating them. DNA for the CDR3: TGTGCCAGCTCACAGGGGTTGGAAGAGACCCAGTACTTC. Residues: CASSQGLEETQYF.

This clone showed up just once. The chain carries TRBV2 and TRBJ1-1; 7 bases line up with TRBD1. This CDR3 comprises 15 residues. Germline V gene lookup returns CDR1 SNHLY and CDR2 FYNNEI. V gave up 6 bases and J gave up 1 base; unmatched junction bases: 8. This chain's CDR3 is CASSHTGAKNTEAFF. As DNA, the CDR3 is TGTGCCAGCAGCCACACAGGGGCTAAGAACACTGAAGCTTTCTTT.

This chain links TRBV4-2 with TRBJ2-5; no reliable D call. V lost 0 bases to trimming and J lost 7 bases, with 15 bases between them. The CDR3 runs to 15 residues. Germline CDR1 reads LGHNA; CDR2 reads YNFKEQ. CDR3 sequence (DNA): TGTGCCAGCAGCCAAGATAGGACCGCCCCGAGGACCCAGTACTTC. Amino acid sequence: CASSQDRTAPRTQYF.

This chain joins TRBV27 and TRBJ2-7, with D possibly being TRBD2 (5 bases). From germline, CDR1 is MNHEY and CDR2 SMNVEV (reference sequence). The length of the CDR3 is 15 residues. V was trimmed by 0 bases and J by 2 bases, leaving 11 bases between them. CDR3 amino acids: CASSLSRAVAYEQYF. DNA for the CDR3: TGTGCCAGCAGTTTATCTCGAGCGGTGGCCTACGAGCAGTACTTC.

The chain couples TRBV7-9 to TRBJ2-5; D remains unclear. V lost 5 bases to trimming and J lost 0 bases, with 10 bases between them. This CDR3 contains 14 residues. The germline gives CDR1 SEHNR, CDR2 FQNEAQ (reference sequence). The CDR3 protein is CASSRIQDQETQYF. CDR3 coding DNA: TGTGCCAGCAGCCGGATACAAGACCAAGAGACCCAGTACTTC.

The V call is TRBV12-2, the J call TRBJ1-5. TRBV12-2 is tagged as a pseudogene. The CDR3 spans 11 residues. The CDR3 protein is CASRGRYPQHF. In nucleotides, the CDR3 is TGTGCAAGTCGCGGACGCTATCCCCAGCATTTT.